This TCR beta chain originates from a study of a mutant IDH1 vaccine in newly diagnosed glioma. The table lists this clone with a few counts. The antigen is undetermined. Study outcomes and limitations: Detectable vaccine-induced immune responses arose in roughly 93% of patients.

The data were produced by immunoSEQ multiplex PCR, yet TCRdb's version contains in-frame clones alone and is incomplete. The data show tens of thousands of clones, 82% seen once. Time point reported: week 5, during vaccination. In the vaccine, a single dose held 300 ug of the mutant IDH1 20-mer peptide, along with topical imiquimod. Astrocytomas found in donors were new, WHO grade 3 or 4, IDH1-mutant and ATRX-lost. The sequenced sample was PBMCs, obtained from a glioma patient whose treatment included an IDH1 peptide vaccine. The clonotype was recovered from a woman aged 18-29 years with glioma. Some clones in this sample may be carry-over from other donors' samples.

The CDR3 DNA reads as TGTGCCAGCAGCGCCAATTCCGGGCTCCAAGCCCAGCATTTT. This gives the protein CASSANSGLQAQHF. This chain connects TRBV9 to TRBJ1-5; D unresolved. Trimming removed 3 bases from V and 11 bases from J, with 18 bases in between. The CDR3 length is 14 residues. Germline lookup yields CDR1 SGDLS and CDR2 YYNGEE.